Listed here is a single T cell receptor beta chain. Its antigen specificity is not known. Base qualities were left out, and no much larger clone turns up one base away. The data stem from a study of T-cell reconstitution after alpha-beta-depleted transplantation in children (dated by TCRdb to about 2016). As for the study more broadly: Using TCR repertoire profiling, the study quantitatively followed how T-cell immune reconstitution unfolded in children after TCRalphabeta/CD19-depleted allogeneic hematopoietic cell transplantation. Findings and caveats that apply to the study as a whole: Over subsequent months, a decline in hyperexpanded clone frequencies was noted, and after one year, T-cell counts and TCRbeta diversity were mostly ascribed to newly produced T cells. The apparently early recovery of alphabetaT-cell counts about two months after transplant reportedly depended on only several hundred rapidly expanded clones that came from non-depleted graft cells. In some patients, the high TCRbeta diversity seen at day 60 was put down to recipient T cells and intrathymic progenitors that had survived conditioning.

Library construction relied on PCR. Sequencing used an Illumina HiSeq 2500. To normalize quantification of the TCRbeta repertoire, the TCR libraries were built with molecular barcoding that relied on unique molecular identifiers. TCRdb redid the processing of the public reads, applying fastp at Q25 and MiXCR, and retained in-frame beta chains. Entries that share a CDR3 protein sequence are merged under the most common genes and DNA. The sample table holds about 250,000 distinct CDR3 sequences, of which around 25% were seen once. The biggest ten clones account for about 5% of the sample. Read against the paper, the sample's treatment or condition label means: allogeneic hematopoietic cell transplantation with graft depleted of TCRalphabeta T cells and CD19 B cells. The transplant recipients were children given TCRalphabeta/CD19-depleted allogeneic hematopoietic cell grafts. The sample in question was PBMCs, mostly from graft donor cells, obtained 360 days after TCRalphabeta/CD19-depleted stem cell transplant. The receptor comes from a female patient younger than 10 who had a stem cell transplant for congenital amegakaryocytic thrombocytopenia, so the T cells may come from the graft donor.

The CDR3 loop reads CASSLGTSGRGETQYF. The nucleotide sequence is given as TGTGCCAGCAGCTTAGGGACTAGCGGGAGGGGGGAGACCCAGTACTTC. The rearrangement joined TRBV7-8 to TRBJ2-5; TRBD2 lines up with 15 middle nucleotides. The CDR3 goes from the cysteine to the phenylalanine over 16 residues. This entry keeps only the CDR3 DNA: 48 bases, framed from base 1. The CDR1 and CDR2 encoded by the germline V gene are SGHVS and FQNEAQ. The germline V end is reduced by 1 base and the J end by 5 bases; junction bases left unmatched: 2.